The rows below give T cell receptor beta chains drawn from one sample of a study of cytomegalovirus exposure and HLA in healthy donors. Some clones are missing from TCRdb's copy, which holds only in-frame ones; the method was immunoSEQ multiplex PCR. The sample holds more than 55,000 clones; more than 90% are singletons and the top ten take approximately 1%. Material for sequencing was PBMCs. The source is a man younger than 35 in good health and CMV-seronegative. Both conserved end residues are part of each CDR3. The D gene is left open where the match is weak. Not all rows give a size; the values are once, few, many and, for expanded clones, a class.

>.|TRBJ2-7|TRBV4-1|TRBD1
CASSRQGFGYEQYF
TGCGCCAGCAGCCGACAGGGCTTCGGGTACGAGCAGTACTTC
>.|TRBJ2-3|TRBV28|.
CASSWASPTDTQYF
TGTGCCAGCAGTTGGGCTAGCCCCACAGATACGCAGTATTTT
>.|TRBJ1-4|TRBV11-2|TRBD1
CASSQGTGGSTNEKLFF
TGTGCCAGCAGCCAAGGGACAGGGGGCTCTACTAATGAAAAACTGTTTTTT
>.|TRBJ2-6|TRBV5-1|.
CASSSVDSGANVLTF
TGCGCCAGCAGCTCCGTAGACTCTGGGGCCAACGTCCTGACTTTC
>.|TRBJ2-7|TRBV25-1|.
CASSGGRGLIYEQYF
TGTGCCAGCAGTGGAGGCAGGGGCTTAATCTACGAGCAGTACTTC
>.|TRBJ2-1|TRBV6-5|TRBD1
CAAGTGSSYNEQFF
TGTGCCGCCGGGACAGGGAGCTCCTACAATGAGCAGTTCTTC
>once|TRBJ1-3|TRBV30|.
CAWTRRRGAGNTIYF
TGTGCCTGGACCAGGCGGCGGGGGGCGGGAAACACCATATATTTT
>.|TRBJ2-7|TRBV10-2|TRBD1
CASSEYGTGTYEQYF
TGCGCCAGCAGTGAGTACGGGACAGGGACCTACGAGCAGTACTTC
>.|TRBJ1-5|TRBV27|TRBD1
CASSFGQGGNQPQHF
TGTGCCAGCAGTTTTGGACAGGGAGGCAATCAGCCCCAGCATTTT
>.|TRBJ2-7|TRBV7-8|.
CASSTAGAYEQYF
TGTGCCAGCAGCACGGCAGGGGCTTACGAGCAGTACTTC
>.|TRBJ2-1|TRBV9|TRBD2
CASSPGSGFYNEQFF
TGTGCCAGCAGCCCCGGTAGCGGGTTTTACAATGAGCAGTTCTTC
>.|TRBJ2-2|TRBV7-2|.
CAGGGHGELFF
TGTGCCGGGGGGGGGCACGGGGAGCTGTTTTTT
>.|TRBJ2-7|TRBV9|TRBD2
CASSSSGTSGTYEGQYF
TGTGCCAGCAGCTCATCCGGGACTAGCGGAACCTACGAAGGGCAGTACTTC
>few|TRBJ1-1|TRBV6-1|.
CASSEDTAEAFF
TGTGCCAGCAGTGAAGACACAGCTGAAGCTTTCTTT
>.|TRBJ1-1|TRBV5-1|.
CASSFSQNTEAFF
TGCGCCAGCAGCTTCAGTCAGAACACTGAAGCTTTCTTT
>.|TRBJ1-1|TRBV19|TRBD1
CASSGTGRTEAFF
TGTGCCAGTAGTGGGACAGGCCGCACTGAAGCTTTCTTT
>.|TRBJ1-1|TRBV15|.
CATSRSGTLNTEAFF
TGTGCCACCAGCAGATCCGGGACTCTGAACACTGAAGCTTTCTTT
>.|TRBJ1-3|TRBV28|.
CASSHPRGARGNTIYF
TGTGCCAGCAGCCATCCACGGGGGGCGCGGGGAAACACCATATATTTT
>.|TRBJ2-1|TRBV7-9|TRBD2
CASSLGLLASGRDEQFF
TGTGCCAGCAGCTTAGGCCTGTTGGCTAGCGGGAGGGATGAGCAGTTCTTC
>.|TRBJ1-2|TRBV30|.
CAWRDSANYGYTF
TGTGCCTGGCGGGACTCTGCAAACTATGGCTACACCTTC
>.|TRBJ2-6|TRBV4-3|.
CASSQDEGAGANVLTF
TGCGCCAGCAGCCAAGATGAGGGGGCTGGGGCCAACGTCCTGACTTTC
>.|TRBJ2-7|TRBV7-2|.
CASSAGRGGYEQYF
TGTGCCAGCAGCGCGGGGCGCGGAGGGTACGAGCAGTACTTC
>.|TRBJ2-3|TRBV7-6|TRBD1
CASSLGQGAIDTQYF
TGTGCCAGCAGCTTGGGACAGGGGGCTATAGATACGCAGTATTTT
>.|TRBJ2-7|TRBV4-1|.
CASSQDPFGAYEQYF
TGCGCCAGCAGCCAAGATCCTTTCGGGGCCTACGAGCAGTACTTC
>.|TRBJ2-7|TRBV27|TRBD1
CASSLGGGSSYEQYF
TGTGCCAGCAGTCTAGGGGGCGGAAGCTCCTACGAGCAGTACTTC
>.|TRBJ2-7|TRBV15|TRBD1
CATSSQIQGTRYEQYF
TGTGCCACCAGCAGCCAGATACAGGGGACGCGCTACGAGCAGTACTTC
>.|TRBJ2-3|TRBV5-1|TRBD2
CASVRGGSTDTQYF
TGCGCCAGCGTCCGGGGGGGCAGCACAGATACGCAGTATTTT
>.|TRBJ2-7|TRBV7-9|TRBD1
CASSRGQVNDYEQYF
TGTGCCAGCAGCCGGGGACAGGTCAATGACTACGAGCAGTACTTC
>.|TRBJ2-7|TRBV5-8|.
CASSSTAPSYEQYF
TGTGCCAGCAGCTCGACAGCTCCCTCCTACGAGCAGTACTTC
>once|TRBJ2-7|TRBV2|TRBD2
CASRLAGGAYEQYF
TGTGCCAGCAGGTTAGCGGGAGGCGCCTACGAGCAGTACTTC
>.|TRBJ2-5|TRBV28|TRBD2
CASSTGTSAGETQYF
TGTGCCAGCAGTACAGGGACTAGCGCGGGAGAGACCCAGTACTTC
>.|TRBJ1-2|TRBV11-2|TRBD1
CASSLNRGPSGGYTF
TGTGCCAGCAGCTTAAACAGGGGGCCTTCGGGTGGCTACACCTTC
>.|TRBJ2-7|TRBV29-1|.
CSVDAGENDEQYF
TGCAGCGTTGATGCCGGGGAAAACGACGAGCAGTACTTC
>.|TRBJ1-1|TRBV27|TRBD1
CASSQNPTGAYGPEAFF
TGTGCCAGCAGCCAGAACCCCACAGGGGCCTACGGCCCTGAAGCTTTCTTT
>.|TRBJ1-5|TRBV6-5|TRBD1
CASSYKTGDYQPQHF
TGTGCCAGCAGTTACAAGACAGGGGACTATCAGCCCCAGCATTTT
>.|TRBJ2-7|TRBV18|TRBD1
CASSPDYNRGYEQYF
TGTGCCAGCTCACCGGATTATAACAGGGGCTACGAGCAGTACTTC
>.|TRBJ1-2|TRBV4-3|TRBD1
CASSQNRDRSYTF
TGCGCCAGCAGCCAGAACCGGGACAGGAGCTACACCTTC
>.|TRBJ1-2|TRBV19|.
CASSISGGLYGYTF
TGTGCCAGTAGTATATCAGGCGGACTCTATGGCTACACCTTC
>.|TRBJ2-2|TRBV6-1|.
CASSTQGNTGELFF
TGTGCCAGCTCCACACAGGGGAACACCGGGGAGCTGTTTTTT
>.|TRBJ2-5|TRBV4-1|.
CASSQPPGILGQETQYF
TGCGCCAGCAGCCAACCCCCGGGGATACTGGGGCAAGAGACCCAGTACTTC
>.|TRBJ2-7|TRBV28|.
CASSEGGAIYEQYF
TGTGCCAGCAGTGAAGGCGGGGCCATCTACGAGCAGTACTTC
>.|TRBJ2-7|TRBV15|TRBD2
CATSSGLAGSLNYEQYF
TGTGCCACCAGCTCGGGACTAGCAGGAAGTTTGAACTACGAGCAGTACTTC
>.|TRBJ2-1|TRBV27|TRBD2
CASSPRGTSGRIEQFF
TGTGCCAGCAGTCCCCGGGGGACTAGCGGGAGGATTGAGCAGTTCTTC
>.|TRBJ2-7|TRBV4-2|TRBD2
CASSPLFGLARLEQYF
TGTGCCAGCAGCCCCCTGTTCGGACTAGCACGTCTCGAGCAGTACTTC
>.|TRBJ1-5|TRBV19|.
CASSLGVKSFSNQPQHF
TGTGCCAGTAGTCTCGGGGTCAAGAGTTTTAGCAATCAGCCCCAGCATTTT
>.|TRBJ2-2|TRBV4-1|.
CASSLHSQSRNTGELFF
TGCGCCAGCAGCCTACATAGTCAATCTAGGAACACCGGGGAGCTGTTTTTT
>.|TRBJ2-1|TRBV28|TRBD1
CASSSVRQGNEQFF
TGTGCCAGCAGTTCCGTAAGACAGGGGAATGAGCAGTTCTTC